The 30 T cell receptor beta chains below were found in one sample sequenced in a study of T cell responses to AZD1222 COVID-19 vaccine. TCRdb's table, derived via immunoSEQ multiplex PCR, lists solely in-frame clones and lacks some. This table has about 61,000 clones, about 90% appearing once. Sequences were derived from peripheral blood, sampled on day 0 of AZD1222 vaccination. These receptors all stem from an adult in good health.

The gene calls are TRBV11-2 and TRBJ1-2, with TRBD1 matching over 8 bases. There are 12 residues in the CDR3. Germline V gene lookup returns CDR1 SGHAT and CDR2 FQNNGV. With V trimmed by 5 bases and J by 14 bases, 10 bases remained unmatched. Written as DNA, the CDR3 is TGTGCCAGCAGCGCGGACAGGGTATGGCTTACCTTC. Residues: CASSADRVWLTF.

This clone has just one count. This sequence joins TRBV2 and TRBJ1-2; D is uncertain. Trimming stripped 5 bases from V and 5 bases from J, with 12 bases between. Germline V gene sequence: CDR1 SNHLY, CDR2 FYNNEI. The CDR3 totals 13 residues. CDR3 nucleotide sequence: TGTGCCAGCAGTCCTGACCGAGAGTATGGCTACACCTTC. Protein product: CASSPDREYGYTF. The full variable domain, in which reference TRBV2 and TRBJ1-2 provide the parts outside the CDR3, is EPEVTQTPSHQVTQMGQEVILRCVPISNHLYFYWYRQILGQKVEFLVSFYNNEISEKSEIFDDQFSVERPDGSNFTLKIRSTKLEDSAMYFCASSPDREYGYTFGSGTRLTVV.

The chain recombines TRBV6-1 with TRBJ1-2; no reliable D call. Germline V gives CDR1 MNHNS, CDR2 SASEGT. The V end lost 3 bases, the J end lost 1 base, and 9 bases lay between the germline ends. This CDR3 spans 14 amino acids. The CDR3 here is CASSEPGLNYGYTF. The CDR3 DNA follows: TGTGCCAGCAGTGAGCCGGGCCTTAACTATGGCTACACCTTC.

This rearrangement joins TRBV19 to TRBJ1-2; D might be TRBD1 (6 bases). The CDR3 runs to 16 residues. V gave up 5 bases and J gave up 4 bases, with 20 bases separating them. Germline V CDR1 and CDR2: LNHDA, SQIVND (reference sequence). The CDR3 DNA sequence: TGTGCCAGTAGTCGGGACACGGACCCGGGGCGCTATGGCTACACCTTC. Its translation: CASSRDTDPGRYGYTF.

The chain is built from TRBV5-5 and TRBJ1-6; D may be TRBD1 (6 bases). The germline V and J ends were trimmed by 4 bases and 6 bases, with 11 bases remaining between them. This CDR3 spans 14 amino acids. Germline-derived CDR1 and CDR2 are SGHKS and YYEKEE (reference sequence). The CDR3 reads CASSPGDINSPLHF. The CDR3 DNA reads as TGTGCCAGCAGCCCTGGGGACATTAATTCACCCCTCCACTTT.

V and J are TRBV19 and TRBJ1-5, with no clear D. Germline lookup yields CDR1 LNHDA and CDR2 SQIVND (reference sequence). CDR3 length: 14 amino acids. V was trimmed by 7 bases and J by 7 bases, leaving 17 bases between them. CDR3: CASKDQLSPQPQHF. DNA of the CDR3: TGTGCCAGTAAGGACCAATTATCCCCGCAGCCCCAGCATTTT.

CDR3 nucleotides: TGTGCCTGGACCAAGCGGACAGGGAATAATTCACCCCTCCACTTT. Amino acids: CAWTKRTGNNSPLHF. The chain links TRBV30 to TRBJ1-6, with 8 bases lining up with TRBD1. After removal of 4 bases from V and 5 bases from J, the junction contained 7 bases not matched to a gene. The germline V gene has CDR1 GTSNPN and CDR2 SVGIG (reference sequence). The CDR3 sequence is 15 residues long.

The gene calls are TRBV30 and TRBJ2-3; D is possibly TRBD1 (5 bases). Germline loops: CDR1 GTSNPN, CDR2 SVGIG (reference sequence). The CDR3 contains 11 residues. V shed 4 bases and J shed 3 bases, with 5 bases lying between them. Here the CDR3 reads CAWTGTDTQYF. The CDR3 DNA reads TGTGCCTGGACAGGGACAGATACGCAGTATTTT.

The sample holds a few counts of this clone. This chain connects TRBV5-1 to TRBJ2-2, with 11 bases identical to TRBD1. From germline, CDR1 is SGHRS and CDR2 YFSETQ. Germline trimming cut 2 bases from V and 4 bases from J; bases unmatched to any gene: 1. The CDR3 loop spans 15 amino acids. DNA for the CDR3: TGCGCCAGCAGCTTTGGACAGGGGGCCACCGGGGAGCTGTTTTTT. As protein: CASSFGQGATGELFF.

There are a few counts of this clone. The CDR3 DNA follows: TGTGCCAGTAAGCTAGCGGAAGGGGAGACCCAGTACTTC. This encodes CASKLAEGETQYF. The chain joins TRBV19 to TRBJ2-5, with 7 bases matching TRBD2. The V and J ends lost 7 bases and 5 bases, in that order; junction bases with no gene match: 7. The germline V gene encodes CDR1 LNHDA and CDR2 SQIVND (reference sequence). The CDR3 is made up of 13 amino acids.

The chain uses TRBV12-3 or TRBV12-4 and TRBJ1-5, with D maybe TRBD1 (5 bases). The V end was cut by 7 bases, the J end by 6 bases, with 13 bases between. The CDR3 is made up of 13 amino acids. The CDR3 here is CASTGDGSQPQHF. The CDR3 region has the DNA TGTGCCAGCACCGGGGACGGATCTCAGCCCCAGCATTTT.

The chain couples TRBV19 to TRBJ2-3; unclear D gene. Trimming stripped 1 base from V and 1 base from J, with 9 bases between. The length of the CDR3 is 15 residues. CDR1 and CDR2 from the germline V gene are LNHDA and SQIVND (reference sequence). The CDR3 protein is CASSIVRAGTDTQYF. CDR3 nucleotides: TGTGCCAGTAGTATAGTAAGGGCAGGCACAGATACGCAGTATTTT.

The chain carries TRBV19 and TRBJ1-5; TRBD1 might be the D (5 bases). Germline V gene sequence: CDR1 LNHDA, CDR2 SQIVND (reference sequence). Trimming took 8 bases from V and 4 from J, leaving 18 bases between them. There are 15 residues in the CDR3. The CDR3 nucleotides read TGTGCCAGTTTGGGTTCGGGCAGGGTAAATCAGCCCCAGCATTTT. Its protein is CASLGSGRVNQPQHF. Complete variable domain (other parts from reference TRBV19 and TRBJ1-5): DGGITQSPKYLFRKEGQNVTLSCEQNLNHDAMYWYRQDPGQGLRLIYYSQIVNDFQKGDIAEGYSVSREKKESFPLTVTSAQKNPTAFYLCASLGSGRVNQPQHFGDGTRLSIL.

This chain joins TRBV5-1 and TRBJ2-2, with D unclear. This CDR3 is built from 12 residues. V was clipped by 6 bases and J by 2 bases, with 5 bases between them. Germline CDR1 and CDR2: SGHRS and YFSETQ. The CDR3 nucleotides are TGCGCCAGCACCACAAACACCGGGGAGCTGTTTTTT. Translated: CASTTNTGELFF.

This chain uses TRBV5-1 with TRBJ2-5; 10 nucleotides agree with TRBD2. Germline CDR1 and CDR2: SGHRS and YFSETQ. This CDR3 spans 15 amino acids. Losses at the gene ends were 6 bases for V and 5 bases for J; bases not matched to a gene: 10. CDR3 protein: CASTKSLAGTETQYF. The CDR3 DNA follows: TGCGCCAGCACTAAGTCACTAGCGGGGACCGAGACCCAGTACTTC.

The gene calls are TRBV11-2 and TRBJ1-2; a weak D match, TRBD1 (6 bases). Trimming cost V 4 bases and J 8 bases, with 11 bases left between them. The CDR3 covers 12 residues. Germline CDR1 is SGHAT and CDR2 is FQNNGV. CDR3 bases: TGTGCCAGCAGCTCCTACAGGGCCGGCTACACCTTC. Its translation is CASSSYRAGYTF.

This clone was counted a single time. The chain recombines TRBV5-1 with TRBJ2-1; D is undetermined. The ends were cut back, 0 bases at V and 1 base at J, with 8 bases in the middle. The CDR3 contains 15 residues. CDR1 SGHRS and CDR2 YFSETQ come from the germline V gene. The CDR3: CASSLGGQSYNEQFF. The CDR3 bases are TGCGCCAGCAGCTTGGGGGGTCAGTCCTACAATGAGCAGTTCTTC.

The CDR3 is CASSALNGGQETQYF. In DNA form, the CDR3 reads TGTGCCAGCAGCGCCCTTAACGGGGGACAAGAGACCCAGTACTTC. The chain is built from TRBV9 and TRBJ2-5; weak D call: TRBD2 (6 bases). The ends were cut back, 3 bases at V and 2 bases at J, with 14 bases in the middle. The CDR3 runs 15 residues. Germline V gene sequence: CDR1 SGDLS, CDR2 YYNGEE.

The chain has TRBV19 and TRBJ2-3, with D possibly being TRBD2 (6 bases). Germline CDR1 is LNHDA and CDR2 is SQIVND (reference sequence). The CDR3 has 17 amino acids. The ends were cut back, 7 bases at V and 2 bases at J, with 22 bases in the middle. Here the CDR3 DNA reads TGTGCCAGTAAAGGGACTTTTGGGACGCAAGTCACAGATACGCAGTATTTT. This sequence encodes CASKGTFGTQVTDTQYF.

V gene TRBV19 combines with J gene TRBJ2-1; 12 bases agree with TRBD2. Trimming took 5 bases from V and 8 from J; bases not matched to a gene: 10. Germline V gives CDR1 LNHDA, CDR2 SQIVND (reference sequence). This CDR3 region has 16 residues. CDR3 sequence reads: CASSRGLAGPKDEQFF. The CDR3 DNA reads TGTGCCAGTAGTCGAGGACTAGCGGGACCGAAGGATGAGCAGTTCTTC.

This clone is a singleton in its sample. This chain links TRBV19 with TRBJ1-1; tentatively, D is TRBD1 (6 bases). V was trimmed by 4 bases and J by 3 bases, leaving 15 bases between them. The V gene's germline CDR1 is LNHDA and CDR2 SQIVND (reference sequence). The CDR3 runs to 15 residues. The CDR3 region is CASSKGGWGYTEAFF. For the CDR3, the DNA is TGTGCCAGTAGTAAGGGGGGTTGGGGTTACACTGAAGCTTTCTTT.

The V gene is TRBV11-2, the J gene TRBJ2-3, with D possibly TRBD2 on 5 matching bases. This CDR3 comprises 15 residues. The V gene lost 1 base and the J gene lost 4 bases, with 12 bases spanning the gap. The germline V gene has CDR1 SGHAT and CDR2 FQNNGV. The CDR3 reads CASSLASGWADTQYF. CDR3 nucleotides: TGTGCCAGCAGCTTAGCGTCGGGATGGGCAGATACGCAGTATTTT.

V is TRBV7-8 and J is TRBJ2-5; a possible D gene is TRBD2 (7 bases). V dropped 5 bases and J dropped 1 base, with 11 bases sitting between them. Germline V gene sequence: CDR1 SGHVS, CDR2 FQNEAQ. This CDR3 has 14 residues. Here the CDR3 reads CASSIGGLQETQYF. CDR3 nucleotides: TGTGCCAGCAGCATCGGGGGGCTCCAAGAGACCCAGTACTTC.

The rearrangement links TRBV14 to TRBJ2-5; no clear D gene. The CDR3 spans 12 residues. V dropped 4 bases and J dropped 10 bases, with 13 bases sitting between them. Germline CDR1 and CDR2: SGHDN and FVKESK. The CDR3 sequence: CASSPSLGSQYF. Written as DNA, the CDR3 is TGTGCCAGCAGCCCCTCATTGGGCAGCCAGTACTTC. The full variable domain, its missing parts supplied by reference TRBV14 and TRBJ2-5, is EAGVTQFPSHSVIEKGQTVTLRCDPISGHDNLYWYRRVMGKEIKFLLHFVKESKQDESGMPNNRFLAERTGGTYSTLKVQPAELEDSGVYFCASSPSLGSQYFGPGTRLLVL.

This clone was seen a few times. The gene calls are TRBV27 and TRBJ2-3; no clear D. V lost 0 bases and J 2 bases, leaving 6 bases between the germline ends. Per the germline V gene, CDR1 is MNHEY and CDR2 is SMNVEV (reference sequence). The CDR3 has 14 amino acids. CDR3 sequence: CASSLSEHTDTQYF. DNA of the CDR3: TGTGCCAGCAGTTTATCGGAACACACAGATACGCAGTATTTT.

This chain joins TRBV13 and TRBJ1-1; 12 bases are a match to TRBD1. Trimming took 5 bases from V and 5 from J; bases not matched to a gene: 12. CDR1 is PRHDT, CDR2 FYEKMQ, per germline (reference sequence). The CDR3 contains 17 residues. The CDR3 sequence is CASSPAGTGGRVTEAFF. DNA for the CDR3: TGTGCCAGCAGCCCCGCCGGGACAGGGGGCCGGGTGACTGAAGCTTTCTTT.

This clone appeared once. The chain couples TRBV29-1 to TRBJ1-2; 7 nucleotides match TRBD1. CDR1 is SQVTM and CDR2 is ANQGSEA in the germline V gene. CDR3 length: 13 amino acids. V trimming: 8 bases; J trimming: 7 bases; junction bases outside the gene matches: 13. The CDR3 here is CSTTTGFNSGYTF. The CDR3 DNA follows: TGCAGCACAACGACAGGGTTTAATAGTGGCTACACCTTC.

The V gene is TRBV5-1, the J gene TRBJ2-3, with D possibly matching TRBD1 (6 bases). Germline loops: CDR1 SGHRS, CDR2 YFSETQ. V was cut by 4 bases and J by 2 bases, with 11 bases left in between. The CDR3 contains 14 residues. The CDR3: CASSAGQFTDTQYF. CDR3 nucleotides: TGCGCCAGCAGCGCTGGACAGTTCACAGATACGCAGTATTTT. Looking up the rest from reference TRBV5-1 and TRBJ2-3 gives the full variable domain: KAGVTQTPRYLIKTRGQQVTLSCSPISGHRSVSWYQQTPGQGLQFLFEYFSETQRNKGNFPGRFSGRQFSNSRSEMNVSTLELGDSALYLCASSAGQFTDTQYFGPGTRLTVL.

Written as DNA, the CDR3 is TGTGCCAGCAGTGAGGGACAGAACTATGGCTACACCTTC. It is translated as CASSEGQNYGYTF. This chain connects TRBV9 to TRBJ1-2, with 7 bases identical to TRBD1. Germline assignment: CDR1 SGDLS and CDR2 YYNGEE. The junction had 3 bases not matched to a gene; V was cut back by 5 bases and J by 2 bases. CDR3 length: 13 amino acids.

Here the CDR3 reads CASSFGTASSYEQYF. In DNA form, the CDR3 reads TGTGCCAGCAGCTTTGGGACAGCGAGCTCCTACGAGCAGTACTTC. The genes are TRBV7-9 and TRBJ2-7; 7 bases line up with TRBD1. V shed 3 bases and J 0 bases; nucleotides not matched to a gene: 5. The CDR3 is 15 residues long. CDR1 is SEHNR, CDR2 FQNEAQ, per germline (reference sequence).